The text below deals with one T cell receptor (beta chain). Specified time point: newly diagnosed GD, antithyroid drugs for less than 3 months. PBMCs provided the RNA from which the TCR library was made. The source of the sample is a study of regulatory T cells in long-lasting Graves disease. Libraries of TCR beta came from iRepertoire HTBI primers plus Arm-PCR of CDR3 regions. TCRdb re-called the multiplex PCR reads through MiXCR, storing one row per CDR3 protein. The sample includes hundreds of thousands of distinct CDR3 sequences, around 17% seen only once; the top ten take 15% to 20%. The same data also went into a second study, on T cells in Graves' hyperthyroidism and ophthalmopathy. That report notes: The HTBI primer set drove a first-round RT-PCR of the TCR CDR3. Most thyroid clonotypes with frequency above 0.001 were detected in blood.

The sequence derives from a woman aged 25 to 39 with Graves disease. Here the sequenced sample was peripheral blood mononuclear cells (PBMCs), taken at new diagnosis, from a patient treated with antithyroid drugs.

CDR3 residues: CATSDKAGSVYEQYF. As DNA, the CDR3 is TGTGCCACCAGTGACAAAGCCGGGAGTGTCTACGAGCAGTACTTC. V usage is TRBV24-1 and J usage is TRBJ2-7; perhaps TRBD2 as D (6 bases). Germline V lookup: CDR1 KGHDR, CDR2 SFDVKD. Trimming cost V 4 bases and J 3 bases, with 15 bases left between them. The CDR3 runs to 15 residues.